This entry lists 13 T cell receptor beta chains sequenced from one sample in a study of OX40 agonist ivuxolimab in advanced cancers. Some clones are missing from TCRdb's copy, which holds only in-frame ones; the method was immunoSEQ multiplex PCR. This sample has tens of thousands of clones, with 90% to 95% found just once. The sample consisted of CD4+ or CD8+ T cells sorted from blood, taken in a trial of the OX40 agonist ivuxolimab. The receptors derive from an adult with an advanced solid tumor such as melanoma, head and neck, liver or kidney cancer.

The rearrangement links TRBV27 to TRBJ1-5; tentative D call: TRBD1 (5 bases). Germline CDR1 reads MNHEY; CDR2 reads SMNVEV (reference sequence). Between the trimmed V and J ends, which lost 3 bases and 6 bases, there was a span of 12 bases. This CDR3 contains 14 residues. For the CDR3, the DNA is TGTGCCAGCAGTTTCAGGGTTTCATTTCAGCCCCAGCATTTT. It encodes CASSFRVSFQPQHF.

V is TRBV4-3 and J is TRBJ2-7; the match to TRBD2 covers 7 bases. Germline V gene lookup returns CDR1 LGHNA and CDR2 YSLEER. Losses at the gene ends were 0 bases for V and 1 base for J; bases not matched to a gene: 3. The CDR3 extends over 15 amino acids. The CDR3 region is CASSQEREISYEQYF. CDR3 sequence (DNA): TGCGCCAGCAGCCAAGAGCGGGAGATTTCCTACGAGCAGTACTTC.

The chain couples TRBV6-1 to TRBJ1-4; tentatively, D is TRBD1 (5 bases). The V and J ends lost 3 bases and 8 bases respectively, with 13 bases between them. The CDR3 has 14 residues. Looked up from germline, CDR1 is MNHNS and CDR2 is SASEGT. The DNA of the CDR3 is TGTGCCAGCAGTGACCGTCTTGGGGGGGAAAAACTGTTTTTT. It is translated as CASSDRLGGEKLFF.

The chain combines TRBV7-9 with TRBJ1-1; the D is unclear. CDR3 size: 15 residues. In germline, CDR1 is SEHNR, CDR2 FQNEAQ (reference sequence). V was clipped by 5 bases and J by 6 bases, with 19 bases between them. The DNA of the CDR3 is TGTGCCAGCAGCCCGCGGCTGGGCGGTAGGGCTGAAGCTTTCTTT. This encodes CASSPRLGGRAEAFF.

The V and J genes are TRBV5-1 and TRBJ1-2; 9 nucleotides agree with TRBD1. The V gene's germline CDR1 is SGHRS and CDR2 YFSETQ. V gave up 3 bases and J gave up 10 bases; unmatched junction bases: 10. This CDR3 region has 14 residues. CDR3 DNA: TGCGCCAGCAGCTCTGTCGGGACAGGGACGTACTACACCTTC. Its protein product is CASSSVGTGTYYTF.

V usage is TRBV5-6 and J usage is TRBJ2-1; no clear D. The CDR3 loop spans 16 amino acids. V was clipped by 0 bases and J by 8 bases, with 18 bases between them. Germline CDR1 reads SGHDT; CDR2 reads YYEEEE. Here the CDR3 DNA reads TGTGCCAGCAGCTTGGGTTGGCTAGGCCCCTTGGATGAGCAGTTCTTC. Translated, it gives CASSLGWLGPLDEQFF.

The rearrangement joins TRBV19 to TRBJ1-1; the D gene is possibly TRBD1 (6 bases). The CDR3 totals 13 residues. CDR1 and CDR2 from the germline V gene are LNHDA and SQIVND (reference sequence). The germline V and J ends were trimmed by 10 bases and 0 bases, with 12 bases remaining between them. The CDR3 is CATSDSLNTEAFF. CDR3 sequence (DNA): TGTGCCACCTCGGACAGTTTGAACACTGAAGCTTTCTTT.

The CDR3 DNA reads TGTGCCAGCAGCGTAGAGGGACAGGGGTCCTTCTACGAGCAGTACTTC. Its protein is CASSVEGQGSFYEQYF. The rearrangement joins TRBV9 to TRBJ2-7; 10 bases line up with TRBD1. Germline CDR1 SGDLS, CDR2 YYNGEE. V lost 0 bases and J lost 3; bases outside the gene matches: 6. CDR3 length: 16 residues.

The chain recombines TRBV5-6 with TRBJ1-2; 8 bases line up with TRBD1. This CDR3 contains 13 residues. V lost 1 base and J lost 6; bases outside the gene matches: 2. CDR1 and CDR2 from the germline V gene are SGHDT and YYEEEE. The CDR3 here is CASSLTGGDGYTF. The CDR3 nucleotides are TGTGCCAGCAGCTTGACAGGGGGGGATGGCTACACCTTC.

This rearrangement joins TRBV6-4 to TRBJ2-7; D might be TRBD2 (5 bases). The CDR3 totals 13 residues. Germline CDR1 and CDR2: MRHNA and SNTAGT. Trimming cost V 4 bases and J 4 bases, with 11 bases left between them. The CDR3, as DNA: TGTGCCAGCAGTGCCCTCCCGGGATACGAGCAGTACTTC. Translating it yields CASSALPGYEQYF.

This clone appeared a few times. V and J are TRBV19 and TRBJ1-5, with 11 bases fitting TRBD1. Germline V CDR1 and CDR2: LNHDA, SQIVND (reference sequence). V shed 6 bases and J 4 bases; nucleotides not matched to a gene: 5. The CDR3 is 15 residues long. The DNA of the CDR3 is TGTGCCAGTAGCTCGGGACAGGGGGGAAATCAGCCCCAGCATTTT. This translates into CASSSGQGGNQPQHF.

This sequence joins TRBV28 and TRBJ1-1, with a possible D match to TRBD1 (5 bases). Deletions cut 4 bases from V and 3 bases from J, with 12 bases between. The V gene's germline CDR1 is MDHEN and CDR2 SYDVKM. The CDR3 covers 14 residues. CDR3 nucleotides: TGTGCCAGCAGTTGGATCGGCAGGGACACTGAAGCTTTCTTT. Encoded protein: CASSWIGRDTEAFF.

The V call is TRBV4-3, the J call TRBJ1-4, with no clear D. Germline loops: CDR1 LGHNA, CDR2 YSLEER. Trimming pared 4 bases from V and 3 bases from J, leaving 9 bases between. The CDR3 contains 14 residues. CDR3 nucleotides: TGCGCCAGCAGCCTAGAATGGGCTAATGAAAAACTGTTTTTT. Protein product: CASSLEWANEKLFF.